Sequencing of this T cell receptor (beta chain) was carried out in a study of blood T cell repertoires in COVID-19. The method was immunoSEQ multiplex PCR; TCRdb's version includes in-frame clones alone and lacks a portion of them. The data show over 250,000 clones, with over 80% seen just once and 6.3% held by the top ten. The CDR3 has 15 amino acids. Germline CDR1 and CDR2: SGHRS and YFSETQ. The germline V and J ends were trimmed by 0 bases and 1 base, with 10 bases remaining between them. Sequences were obtained from peripheral blood. The TCR sequence derives from a woman aged 45-60 years with COVID-19, enrolled during active disease. The chain is built from TRBV5-1 and TRBJ1-1, with D unclear. CDR3 in amino acids: CASSLEAGTNTEAFF. As DNA, the CDR3 is TGCGCCAGCAGCTTGGAGGCAGGCACGAACACTGAAGCTTTCTTT.